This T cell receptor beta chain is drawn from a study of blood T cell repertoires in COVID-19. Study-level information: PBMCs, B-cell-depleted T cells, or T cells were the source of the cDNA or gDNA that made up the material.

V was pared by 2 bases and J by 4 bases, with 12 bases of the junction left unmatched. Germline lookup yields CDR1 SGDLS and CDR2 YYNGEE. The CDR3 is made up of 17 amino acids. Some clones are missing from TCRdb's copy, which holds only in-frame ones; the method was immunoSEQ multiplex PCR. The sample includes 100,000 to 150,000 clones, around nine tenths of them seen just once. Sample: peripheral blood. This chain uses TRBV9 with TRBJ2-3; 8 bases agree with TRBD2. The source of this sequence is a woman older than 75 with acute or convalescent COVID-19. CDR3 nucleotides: TGTGCCAGCAGCGTCTCTCCAGGCGGGGGGACCCCAGATACGCAGTATTTT. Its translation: CASSVSPGGGTPDTQYF. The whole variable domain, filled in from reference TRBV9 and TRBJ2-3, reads DSGVTQTPKHLITATGQRVTLRCSPRSGDLSVYWYQQSLDQGLQFLIQYYNGEERAKGNILERFSAQQFPDLHSELNLSSLELGDSALYFCASSVSPGGGTPDTQYFGPGTRLTVL.